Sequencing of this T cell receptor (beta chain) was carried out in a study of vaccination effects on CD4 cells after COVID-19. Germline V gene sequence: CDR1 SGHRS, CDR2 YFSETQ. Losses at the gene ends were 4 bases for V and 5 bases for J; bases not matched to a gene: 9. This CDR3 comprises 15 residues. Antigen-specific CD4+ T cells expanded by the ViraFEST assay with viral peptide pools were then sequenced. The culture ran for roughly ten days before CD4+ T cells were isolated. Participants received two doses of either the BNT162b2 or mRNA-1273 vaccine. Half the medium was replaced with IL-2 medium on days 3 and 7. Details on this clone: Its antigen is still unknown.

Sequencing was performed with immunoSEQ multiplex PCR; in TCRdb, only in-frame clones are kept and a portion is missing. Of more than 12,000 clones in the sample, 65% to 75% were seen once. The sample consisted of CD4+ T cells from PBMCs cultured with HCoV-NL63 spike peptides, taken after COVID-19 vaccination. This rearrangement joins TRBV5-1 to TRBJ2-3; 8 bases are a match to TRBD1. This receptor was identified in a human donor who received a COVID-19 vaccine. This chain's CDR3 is CASSTQGAPGDTQYF. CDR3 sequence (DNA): TGCGCCAGCAGCACCCAGGGGGCTCCGGGAGATACGCAGTATTTT.